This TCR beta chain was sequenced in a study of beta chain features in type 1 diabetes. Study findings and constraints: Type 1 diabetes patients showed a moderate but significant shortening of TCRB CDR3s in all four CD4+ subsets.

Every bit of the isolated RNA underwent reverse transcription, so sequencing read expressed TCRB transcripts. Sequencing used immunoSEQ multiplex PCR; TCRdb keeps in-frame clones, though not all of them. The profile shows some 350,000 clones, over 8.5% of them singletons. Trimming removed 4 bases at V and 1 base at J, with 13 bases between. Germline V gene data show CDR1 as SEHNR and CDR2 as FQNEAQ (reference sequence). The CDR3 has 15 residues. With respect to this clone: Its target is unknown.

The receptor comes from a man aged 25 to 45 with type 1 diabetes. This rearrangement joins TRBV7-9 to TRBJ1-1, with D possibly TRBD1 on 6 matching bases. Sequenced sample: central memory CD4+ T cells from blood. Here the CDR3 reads CASSSQGFGNTEAFF. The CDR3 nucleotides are TGTGCCAGCAGCTCACAGGGTTTCGGGAACACTGAAGCTTTCTTT. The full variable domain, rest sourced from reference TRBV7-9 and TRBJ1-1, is DTGVSQNPRHKITKRGQNVTFRCDPISEHNRLYWYRQTLGQGPEFLTYFQNEAQLEKSRLLSDRFSAERPKGSFSTLEIQRTEQGDSAMYLCASSSQGFGNTEAFFGQGTRLTVV.